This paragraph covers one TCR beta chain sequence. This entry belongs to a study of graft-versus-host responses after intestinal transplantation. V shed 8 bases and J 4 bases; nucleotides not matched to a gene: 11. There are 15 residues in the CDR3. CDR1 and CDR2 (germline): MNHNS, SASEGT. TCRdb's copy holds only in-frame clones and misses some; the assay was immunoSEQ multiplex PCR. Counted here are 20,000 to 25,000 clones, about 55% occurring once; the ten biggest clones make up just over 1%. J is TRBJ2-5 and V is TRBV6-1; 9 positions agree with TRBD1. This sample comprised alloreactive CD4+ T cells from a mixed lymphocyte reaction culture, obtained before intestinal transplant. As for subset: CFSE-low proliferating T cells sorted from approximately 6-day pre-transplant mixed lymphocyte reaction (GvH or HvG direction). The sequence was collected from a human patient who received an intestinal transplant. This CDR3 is CASGRGQGSRETQYF. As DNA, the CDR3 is TGTGCCAGCGGCCGGGGACAGGGATCCCGAGAGACCCAGTACTTC.